A single sample gave rise to the 30 T cell receptor beta chains below, sequenced in a study of blood T cell repertoires in COVID-19. Libraries were prepared by immunoSEQ multiplex PCR; TCRdb keeps only in-frame clonotypes and omits some of them. This table has some 74,000 clones, roughly 84% appearing once. Sequencing was performed on peripheral blood. Receptors originate from an elderly man with acute or convalescent COVID-19.

This chain joins TRBV7-8 and TRBJ1-3; D possibly corresponds to TRBD1 (6 bases). Germline CDR1 and CDR2: SGHVS and FQNEAQ. V was trimmed by 2 bases and J by 5 bases, leaving 10 bases between them. This CDR3 contains 14 residues. CDR3 loop: CASSLNRERNTIYF. The CDR3 region has the DNA TGTGCCAGCAGCTTAAACAGGGAAAGAAACACCATATATTTT.

This chain uses TRBV28 with TRBJ2-4; TRBD2 agrees at 7 bases. Per germline, CDR1 MDHEN and CDR2 SYDVKM. The CDR3 spans 14 residues. Trimming cost V 11 bases and J 2 bases; bases outside gene matches: 9. CDR3 sequence (DNA): TGTGCCGCTTCTGAAGCGGGGACCAAAAACATTCAGTACTTC. Encoded protein: CAASEAGTKNIQYF.

In its sample, this clone was seen a few times. The V gene is TRBV28, the J gene TRBJ1-5; D perhaps matches TRBD1 (6 bases). Deletions cut 2 bases from V and 3 bases from J, with 11 bases between. Germline assignment: CDR1 MDHEN and CDR2 SYDVKM. This CDR3 has 15 residues. In nucleotides, the CDR3 is TGTGCCAGCAGTTTAAGGGGACACACCAATCAGCCCCAGCATTTT. This gives the protein CASSLRGHTNQPQHF. The full variable domain, rest sourced from reference TRBV28 and TRBJ1-5, is DVKVTQSSRYLVKRTGEKVFLECVQDMDHENMFWYRQDPGLGLRLIYFSYDVKMKEKGDIPEGYSVSREKKERFSLILESASTNQTSMYLCASSLRGHTNQPQHFGDGTRLSIL.

The genes are TRBV7-2 and TRBJ2-2, with 9 bases lining up with TRBD1. V trimming: 5 bases; J trimming: 5 bases; junction bases outside the gene matches: 12. The germline V gene encodes CDR1 SGHTA and CDR2 FQGNSA. The CDR3 runs 17 residues. The CDR3 is CASSQTPDRGRTGELFF. The CDR3 coding sequence is TGTGCCAGCAGCCAAACCCCGGACAGGGGAAGGACCGGGGAGCTGTTTTTT.

This chain joins TRBV4-3 and TRBJ1-1; TRBD1 matches at 8 bases. Germline values: CDR1 LGHNA, CDR2 YSLEER. V gave up 0 bases and J gave up 4 bases; unmatched junction bases: 4. The CDR3 length is 15 residues. The CDR3 protein is CASSQDRTGGTEAFF. Written as DNA, the CDR3 is TGCGCCAGCAGCCAAGATCGAACAGGGGGCACTGAAGCTTTCTTT.

This clone has a single count. The chain uses TRBV15 and TRBJ2-2, with 12 bases matching TRBD2. This CDR3 contains 16 residues. Trimming took 3 bases from V and 7 from J; bases not matched to a gene: 6. Germline V gives CDR1 LNHNV, CDR2 YYDKDF (reference sequence). Here the CDR3 reads CATSRLLAGGGGELFF. The CDR3 DNA reads TGTGCCACCAGCAGGCTACTAGCGGGAGGAGGCGGGGAGCTGTTTTTT.

This chain joins TRBV28 and TRBJ1-2; TRBD1 agrees at 8 bases. The CDR3 is 12 residues long. Per germline, CDR1 MDHEN and CDR2 SYDVKM. The V segment lost 7 bases and the J segment 7 bases; nucleotides outside the gene matches: 5. The CDR3 region is CASTGGIRGYTF. Here the CDR3 DNA reads TGTGCCAGCACAGGGGGCATACGTGGCTACACCTTC.

The V and J genes are TRBV5-4 and TRBJ1-6; tentative D call: TRBD1 (5 bases). Trimming pared 3 bases from V and 6 bases from J, leaving 13 bases between. Per the germline V gene, CDR1 is SGHNT and CDR2 is YYREEE (reference sequence). This CDR3 region has 15 residues. The CDR3 DNA reads TGTGCCAGCAGCTCGGGGGGTCTGATTAATTCACCCCTCCACTTT. It specifies CASSSGGLINSPLHF.

The chain links TRBV7-8 to TRBJ2-2; 12 bases match TRBD2. V gave up 5 bases and J gave up 3 bases; unmatched junction bases: 4. This CDR3 is 16 amino acids long. CDR1 is SGHVS and CDR2 is FQNEAQ in the germline V gene. CDR3 DNA: TGTGCCAGCAGCCCCCTAGCGGGAGGGGACACCGGGGAGCTGTTTTTT. It is translated as CASSPLAGGDTGELFF.

J is TRBJ2-7 and V is TRBV28, with 12 bases identical to TRBD2. Looked up from germline, CDR1 is MDHEN and CDR2 is SYDVKM. With 2 bases clipped from V and 3 bases from J, the junction kept 5 bases outside the gene matches. This CDR3 comprises 16 residues. CDR3 bases: TGTGCCAGCAGTTTACGGGGACTAGCGGGCCACTACGAGCAGTACTTC. Encoded protein: CASSLRGLAGHYEQYF.

This clone turned up a few times. The V and J genes are TRBV27 and TRBJ2-1, with D possibly TRBD1 on 5 matching bases. CDR3 length: 13 residues. CDR1 is MNHEY, CDR2 SMNVEV, per germline (reference sequence). Trimming left V 4 bases short and J 3 bases short, with 7 bases between. The CDR3: CASSSTVYNEQFF. DNA for the CDR3: TGTGCCAGCAGTTCGACAGTCTACAATGAGCAGTTCTTC.

The V gene is TRBV19, the J gene TRBJ2-2; weak D call: TRBD2 (6 bases). This CDR3 comprises 12 residues. Germline V gene lookup returns CDR1 LNHDA and CDR2 SQIVND (reference sequence). V lost 8 bases to trimming and J lost 8 bases, with 12 bases between them. CDR3 in amino acids: CASRGWVGELFF. Here the CDR3 DNA reads TGTGCCAGTCGGGGGTGGGTTGGGGAGCTGTTTTTT.

The rearrangement joins TRBV6-2 or TRBV6-3 to TRBJ1-2; D unresolved. Trimming shortened V by 5 bases and J by 5 bases, and 6 bases separated the two germline ends. Germline CDR1 is MNHEY and CDR2 is SVGEGT. CDR3 length: 11 residues. Here the CDR3 reads CASSEMYGYTF. The CDR3 nucleotides read TGTGCCAGCAGTGAGATGTATGGCTACACCTTC.

The rearrangement uses TRBV3-1 (or the pseudogene TRBV3-2) and TRBJ1-5, with 7 positions matching TRBD1. V gave up 6 bases and J gave up 0 bases; unmatched junction bases: 14. Germline V gives CDR1 LGHDT, CDR2 YNNKEL (reference sequence). This CDR3 is built from 18 residues. As DNA, the CDR3 is TGTGCCAGCAGGGCGGACAGGACTCGTTATTATAGCAATCAGCCCCAGCATTTT. Protein sequence: CASRADRTRYYSNQPQHF.

The chain recombines TRBV7-3 with TRBJ1-1, with D hard to call. Per the germline V gene, CDR1 is SGHTA and CDR2 is FQGTGA. V was pared by 0 bases and J by 1 base, with 9 bases between. The length of the CDR3 is 15 residues. In DNA form, the CDR3 reads TGTGCCAGCAGCTTAACAGGCCGGGGGAACACTGAAGCTTTCTTT. It translates to CASSLTGRGNTEAFF. Full variable domain (outside the CDR3, taken from reference TRBV7-3 and TRBJ1-1): GAGVSQTPSNKVTEKGKYVELRCDPISGHTALYWYRQSLGQGPEFLIYFQGTGAADDSGLPNDRFFAVRPEGSVSTLKIQRTERGDSAVYLCASSLTGRGNTEAFFGQGTRLTVV.

For the CDR3, the DNA is TGTGCCAGCAGCCAGGGAGGCAGCCTCTATAATTCACCCCTCCACTTT. This gives the protein CASSQGGSLYNSPLHF. The rearrangement links TRBV7-9 to TRBJ1-6; weak D call: TRBD1 (5 bases). The length of the CDR3 is 16 residues. Germline V CDR1 and CDR2: SEHNR, FQNEAQ (reference sequence). Trimming cost V 5 bases and J 3 bases, with 14 bases left between them. The full variable domain, in which reference TRBV7-9 and TRBJ1-6 provide the parts outside the CDR3, is DTGVSQNPRHKITKRGQNVTFRCDPISEHNRLYWYRQTLGQGPEFLTYFQNEAQLEKSRLLSDRFSAERPKGSFSTLEIQRTEQGDSAMYLCASSQGGSLYNSPLHFGNGTRLTVT.

CDR3 sequence (DNA): TGCAGTGCTAGTAGCGTCCCAGCTAACTATGGCTACACCTTC. It encodes CSASSVPANYGYTF. The chain recombines TRBV20-1 with TRBJ1-2; D not resolved. CDR3 length: 14 residues. V lost 3 bases to trimming and J lost 0 bases, with 11 bases between them. Germline CDR1 DFQATT, CDR2 SNEGSKA (reference sequence).

This chain connects TRBV27 to TRBJ2-3, with 10 nucleotides matching TRBD2. The CDR3 loop spans 15 amino acids. With 7 bases clipped from V and 7 bases from J, the junction kept 11 bases outside the gene matches. Germline loops: CDR1 MNHEY, CDR2 SMNVEV (reference sequence). CDR3 sequence (DNA): TGTGCCAGCACAAGCGGGGGGGCCCCTCGTCATACGCAGTATTTT. This sequence encodes CASTSGGAPRHTQYF.

The chain carries TRBV11-2 and TRBJ2-1; 8 nucleotides match TRBD2. The CDR3 is 15 amino acids. CDR1 SGHAT and CDR2 FQNNGV come from the germline V gene. Trimming at V came to 1 base and at J to 6 bases, leaving 5 bases not matched to a gene. The CDR3 reads CASSLAGGPSNEQFF. The CDR3 nucleotides are TGTGCCAGCAGCTTAGCGGGAGGGCCCTCCAATGAGCAGTTCTTC.

This clone is medium-sized by share. V is TRBV15 and J is TRBJ1-1, with TRBD1 matching over 9 bases. Germline-derived CDR1 and CDR2 are LNHNV and YYDKDF (reference sequence). V shed 3 bases and J 1 base; nucleotides not matched to a gene: 6. The CDR3 loop spans 16 amino acids. Here the CDR3 DNA reads TGTGCCACCAGCAGGGAGGACAGGGGACCGAACACTGAAGCTTTCTTT. It is translated as CATSREDRGPNTEAFF.

The gene calls are TRBV19 and TRBJ1-5; 8 positions match TRBD1. J lost 2 bases, V lost 5 bases, and 5 bases had no gene match. Germline V gives CDR1 LNHDA, CDR2 SQIVND (reference sequence). The CDR3 covers 15 residues. The CDR3 here is CASSATGGGNQPQHF. Written as DNA, the CDR3 is TGTGCCAGTAGTGCCACAGGGGGTGGCAATCAGCCCCAGCATTTT.

This clone has only one observation. The chain uses TRBV6-6 and TRBJ1-1; TRBD1 matches 8 bases. Trimming at V came to 6 bases and at J to 3 bases, leaving 6 bases not matched to a gene. Looked up from germline, CDR1 is MNHNY and CDR2 is SVGAGI (reference sequence). There are 14 residues in the CDR3. The DNA for the CDR3 is TGTGCCAGCAGATTGGGACAGGTAGACACTGAAGCTTTCTTT. Translating gives CASRLGQVDTEAFF.

V is TRBV5-1 and J is TRBJ2-7; D unresolved. The CDR3 has 11 amino acids. V lost 4 bases and J lost 4, with 6 bases in between. CDR1 SGHRS and CDR2 YFSETQ come from the germline V gene. The CDR3 region is CASSLGYEQYF. CDR3 bases: TGCGCCAGCAGCCTAGGTTACGAGCAGTACTTC.

The chain employs TRBV7-9 and TRBJ1-5; D is unresolved. Trimming removed 4 bases from V and 1 base from J, with 11 bases in between. The CDR3 is made up of 15 amino acids. Germline lookup yields CDR1 SEHNR and CDR2 FQNEAQ (reference sequence). The CDR3 sequence: CASSSRDGSNQPQHF. The CDR3 nucleotides are TGTGCCAGCAGCTCCAGAGACGGGAGCAATCAGCCCCAGCATTTT.

The chain links TRBV7-9 to TRBJ1-6; TRBD1 matches at 9 bases. The length of the CDR3 is 14 residues. Germline CDR1 reads SEHNR; CDR2 reads FQNEAQ (reference sequence). Germline trimming cut 4 bases from V and 10 bases from J; bases unmatched to any gene: 5. CDR3 DNA: TGTGCCAGCAGCTGGGGACAGGGAGTCTCACCCCTCCACTTT. Its protein product is CASSWGQGVSPLHF.

V is TRBV6-2 or TRBV6-3 and J is TRBJ2-2; TRBD2 might be the D (5 bases). The CDR3 loop spans 14 amino acids. Per germline, CDR1 MNHEY and CDR2 SVGEGT. Trimming took 6 bases from V and 5 from J, leaving 13 bases between them. The CDR3 DNA sequence: TGTGCCAGCAGCCCACTAGGGATAACCGGGGAGCTGTTTTTT. Translation: CASSPLGITGELFF.

CDR3 in DNA: TGCGCCAGCAGCTTGGAGGGGGCAAGCGGCTACACCTTC. It translates to CASSLEGASGYTF. The chain joins TRBV5-1 to TRBJ1-2, with 7 bases lining up with TRBD1. The CDR3 spans 13 residues. Germline CDR1 and CDR2: SGHRS and YFSETQ. With V trimmed by 0 bases and J by 8 bases, 4 bases remained unmatched. Together with reference TRBV5-1 and TRBJ1-2, the CDR3 gives the full variable domain: KAGVTQTPRYLIKTRGQQVTLSCSPISGHRSVSWYQQTPGQGLQFLFEYFSETQRNKGNFPGRFSGRQFSNSRSEMNVSTLELGDSALYLCASSLEGASGYTFGSGTRLTVV.

V gene TRBV3-1 (or the pseudogene TRBV3-2) combines with J gene TRBJ1-5, with D possibly matching TRBD1 (6 bases). The CDR3 has 16 residues. The V end was cut by 1 base, the J end by 3 bases, with 13 bases between. Germline V gene sequence: CDR1 LGHDT, CDR2 YNNKEL (reference sequence). DNA of the CDR3: TGTGCCAGCAGCCAAGGGACAGCTGCCTCCAATCAGCCCCAGCATTTT. It yields the protein CASSQGTAASNQPQHF.

The chain links TRBV28 to TRBJ2-1; 13 bases fit TRBD2. The V segment lost 4 bases and the J segment 9 bases; nucleotides outside the gene matches: 9. Germline V gene data show CDR1 as MDHEN and CDR2 as SYDVKM. The CDR3 runs to 16 residues. The DNA for the CDR3 is TGTGCCAGCAGTTCCCGGACTAGCGGGAGTTTCGGTGAGCAGTTCTTC. This sequence encodes CASSSRTSGSFGEQFF.

The V and J genes are TRBV2 and TRBJ1-6; TRBD1 agrees at 8 bases. This CDR3 has 14 amino acids. Germline loops: CDR1 SNHLY, CDR2 FYNNEI. Losses at the gene ends were 6 bases for V and 9 bases for J; bases not matched to a gene: 7. The CDR3 DNA is TGTGCCAGCAGGGACAGGGTGATGGGTTCACCCCTCCACTTT. As protein: CASRDRVMGSPLHF.